Reported below is one T cell receptor (beta chain). This clonotype occurred many times. Its antigen is currently not known. No much larger clonotype is one base removed from it; base qualities were not supplied. This sample is drawn from a study of T cells in Graves' hyperthyroidism and ophthalmopathy (dated by TCRdb to between 2018 and 2020). As for the study more broadly: Peripheral blood samples were taken at the time of initial diagnosis, prior to any treatment. To identify distinguishing TCR V-J signatures, a discovery cohort of around 100 patients was used, comprising fewer than 45 with Graves' ophthalmopathy and around 60 with stable Graves' hyperthyroidism. An independent validation cohort of 18 to 20 hyperthyroidism patients and 17 patients who later progressed to ophthalmopathy tested prospective prediction of ophthalmopathy. For training and testing, the roughly 100 patients in the discovery cohort were randomly divided in a 7:3 ratio. The study also compared thyroid tissue and blood T-cell repertoires from over 5 Graves' hyperthyroidism patients. Following sampling, methimazole starting at 30 mg daily was given to hyperthyroidism patients, and high-dose intravenous methylprednisolone was given to ophthalmopathy patients. The paper reports TCR Vbeta CDR3 sequencing of more than 120 peripheral blood samples: approximately 41 ophthalmopathy, roughly 74 hyperthyroidism and roughly 17 progressor patients. Broad study findings and their caveats: Most expanded thyroid clonotypes (frequency above 0.001) were also found in blood, which suggests that blood repertoires may mirror thyroid immune responses. In validation, the model predicted progression to ophthalmopathy a median of about 6.5 months before onset, with roughly 68% sensitivity and roughly 77% specificity. In cross-validation, a model built on a 13 V-J signature told ophthalmopathy apart from stable hyperthyroidism with approximately 90% sensitivity and around 81% specificity, and in testing the same model reached 80%/75%. No statistical method was used to set the sample size in advance, and investigators knew the group allocation.

CDR1 is given as DFQATT and CDR2 as SNEGSKA, both from the germline V gene (reference sequence). The V and J ends are trimmed by 3 bases and 8 bases, leaving 13 bases between them. From cysteine to phenylalanine, the CDR3 is 12 amino acids long. CDR3 DNA only is kept here, 36 bases in frame from base 1. TCR beta CDR3 regions were amplified from RNA transcripts. The first round of RT-PCR for the TCR CDR3 was performed with the HTBI primer set and the Qiagen OneStep RT-PCR kit. The libraries were constructed in a second round of multiplex PCR and then size-selected and purified. Sequencing of the libraries was done on an Illumina HiSeq2000 using paired-end 100 bp reads. The source study handled its data this way. SOAPnuke was used to process the raw data, throwing out any read that contained adapters or uncalled bases, had a mean Phred below 15, or lacked an exact constant-primer or identifier match. COPE v1.2.5 was used to merge the high-quality paired reads, and each unique nucleotide sequence was defined as a clonotype. MiTCR v1.1 was used to align the clonotypes against IMGT TRBV, TRBD and TRBJ reference segments. The analysis was restricted to V-J combinations with a frequency above 0.0001, which together covered 99.2% of the repertoires. The TCS score was defined as the ratio of F50 (clonal expansion) to E x V (chaos), calculated using BLOSUM62-based TCRdist between CDR3 peptides within each V-J. Welch's t-statistics and random forest reduced fewer than 550 V-J features to some 14, which were used in a naive Bayes classifier (R e1071). TCRdb reprocessed the public reads (quality trimming at Q25 with fastp, clone calling with MiXCR) and kept in-frame beta chains. All rows with the same CDR3 protein become a single entry with the most common DNA and genes. The V and J calls follow TCRdb's processing rather than the paper's. The sample table records about 600,000 distinct CDR3 sequences; 14% of these occur just once. Approximately 12% of the sample is held by the ten biggest clonotypes.

Ophthalmopathy patients had moderately to severely active disease, Clinical Activity Score of at least 3, NOSPECS grade of at least 4, and duration under 3 months. Patients with uncontrolled infections, other autoimmune diseases, pregnancy or lactation were excluded. Diagnoses were based on clinical symptoms, serum thyroxine and TRAb, thyroid ultrasound and orbital computed tomography. PBMCs were isolated from 10 ml of fresh peripheral blood by Ficoll-Paque density gradient centrifugation. Trizol reagent was used to extract total RNA, and RNA quality was then checked on an Agilent 2100 Bioanalyzer.

The TCR sequence derives from a woman in her forties or fifties with Graves' ophthalmopathy. The chain links TRBV20-1 with TRBJ1-2, with no confidently assigned D gene. Sample: blood. The CDR3 protein: CSASRQAEGYTF. The DNA reads as follows: TGCAGTGCTAGTCGGCAGGCGGAAGGCTACACCTTC.